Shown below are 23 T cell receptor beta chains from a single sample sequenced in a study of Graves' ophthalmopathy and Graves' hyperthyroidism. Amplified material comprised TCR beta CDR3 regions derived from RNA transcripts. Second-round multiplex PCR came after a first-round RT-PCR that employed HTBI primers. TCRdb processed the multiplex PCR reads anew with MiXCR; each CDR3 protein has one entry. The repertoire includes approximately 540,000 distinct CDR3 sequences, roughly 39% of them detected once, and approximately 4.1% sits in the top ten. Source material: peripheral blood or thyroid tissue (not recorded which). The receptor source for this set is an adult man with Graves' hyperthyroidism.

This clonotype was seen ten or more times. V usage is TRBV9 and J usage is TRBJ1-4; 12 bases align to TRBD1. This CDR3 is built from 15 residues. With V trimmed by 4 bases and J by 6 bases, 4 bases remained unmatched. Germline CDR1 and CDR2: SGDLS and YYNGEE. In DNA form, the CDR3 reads TGTGCCAGCAGCCTAGGGACAGGGGGCGATGAAAAACTGTTTTTT. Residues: CASSLGTGGDEKLFF.

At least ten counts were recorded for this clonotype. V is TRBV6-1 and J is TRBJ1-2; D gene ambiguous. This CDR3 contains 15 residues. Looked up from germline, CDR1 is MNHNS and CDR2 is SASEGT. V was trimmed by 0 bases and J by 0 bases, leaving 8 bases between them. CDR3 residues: CASSEAQHPNYGYTF. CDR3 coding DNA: TGTGCCAGCAGTGAAGCGCAACATCCTAACTATGGCTACACCTTC.

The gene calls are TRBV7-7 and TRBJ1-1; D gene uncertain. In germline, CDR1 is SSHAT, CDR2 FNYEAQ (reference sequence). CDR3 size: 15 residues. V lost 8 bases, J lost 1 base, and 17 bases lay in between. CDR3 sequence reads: CASSPPVGRNTEAFF. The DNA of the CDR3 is TGTGCCAGCTCACCGCCTGTAGGGAGGAACACTGAAGCTTTCTTT.

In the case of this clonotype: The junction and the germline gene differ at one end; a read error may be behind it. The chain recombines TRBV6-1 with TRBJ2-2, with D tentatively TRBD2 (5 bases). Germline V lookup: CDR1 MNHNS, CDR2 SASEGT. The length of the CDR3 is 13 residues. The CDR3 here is CASRGYQTGELLF. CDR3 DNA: TGTGCCAGCAGGGGATATCAGACCGGGGAGCTGCTTTTT.

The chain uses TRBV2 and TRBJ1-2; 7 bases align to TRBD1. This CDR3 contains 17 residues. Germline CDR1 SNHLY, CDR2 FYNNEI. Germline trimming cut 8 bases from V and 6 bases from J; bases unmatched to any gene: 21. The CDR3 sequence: CASERTSGTAILNGYTF. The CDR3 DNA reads TGTGCCAGCGAGAGGACTAGCGGGACAGCGATTCTGAATGGCTACACCTTC.

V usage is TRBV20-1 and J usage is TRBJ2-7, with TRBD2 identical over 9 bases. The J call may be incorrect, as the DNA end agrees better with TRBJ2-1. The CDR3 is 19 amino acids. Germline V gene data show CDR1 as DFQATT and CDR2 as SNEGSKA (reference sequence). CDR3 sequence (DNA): TGCAGTGCTAGGTTCGGCGGGAGGGCCCCTTTCCTCTCCTACAATGAGCAGTTCTTC. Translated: CSARFGGRAPFLSYNEQFF.

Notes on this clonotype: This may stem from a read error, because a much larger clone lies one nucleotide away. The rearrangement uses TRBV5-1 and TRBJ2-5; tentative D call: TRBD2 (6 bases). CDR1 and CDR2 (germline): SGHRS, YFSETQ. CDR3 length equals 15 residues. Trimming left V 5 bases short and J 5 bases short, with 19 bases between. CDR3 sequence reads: CASRVGWGEGETQYF. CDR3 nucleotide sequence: TGCGCCAGCAGGGTTGGCTGGGGGGAAGGGGAGACCCAGTACTTC.

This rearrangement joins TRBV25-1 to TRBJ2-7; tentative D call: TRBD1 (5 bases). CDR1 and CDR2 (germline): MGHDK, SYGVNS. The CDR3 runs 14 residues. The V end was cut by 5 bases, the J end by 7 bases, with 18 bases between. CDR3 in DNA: TGTGCCAGCAGTTTGGGGCAGGGCGGCAGGGAGCAGTACTTC. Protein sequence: CASSLGQGGREQYF.

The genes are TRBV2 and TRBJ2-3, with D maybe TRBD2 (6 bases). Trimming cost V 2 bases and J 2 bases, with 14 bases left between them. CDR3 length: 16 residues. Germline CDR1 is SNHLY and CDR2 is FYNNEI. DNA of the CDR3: TGTGCCAGCAGTGAATTTAGGGCGGGGCTCACAGATACGCAGTATTTT. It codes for CASSEFRAGLTDTQYF. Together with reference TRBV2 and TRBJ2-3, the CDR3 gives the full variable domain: EPEVTQTPSHQVTQMGQEVILRCVPISNHLYFYWYRQILGQKVEFLVSFYNNEISEKSEIFDDQFSVERPDGSNFTLKIRSTKLEDSAMYFCASSEFRAGLTDTQYFGPGTRLTVL.

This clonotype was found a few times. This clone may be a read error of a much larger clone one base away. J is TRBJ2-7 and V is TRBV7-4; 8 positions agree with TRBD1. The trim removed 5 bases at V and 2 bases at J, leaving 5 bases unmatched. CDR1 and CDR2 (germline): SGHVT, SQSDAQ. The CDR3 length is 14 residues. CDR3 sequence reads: CASSPLTGAYEQYF. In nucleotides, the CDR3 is TGTGCCAGCAGCCCCCTGACAGGGGCCTACGAGCAGTACTTC.

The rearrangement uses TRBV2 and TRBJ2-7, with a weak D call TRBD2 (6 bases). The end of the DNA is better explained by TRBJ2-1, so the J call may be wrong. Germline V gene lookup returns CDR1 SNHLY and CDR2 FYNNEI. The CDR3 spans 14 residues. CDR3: CATEGLGDYNEQFF. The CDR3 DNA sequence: TGTGCCACGGAGGGTCTGGGGGACTACAATGAGCAGTTCTTC.

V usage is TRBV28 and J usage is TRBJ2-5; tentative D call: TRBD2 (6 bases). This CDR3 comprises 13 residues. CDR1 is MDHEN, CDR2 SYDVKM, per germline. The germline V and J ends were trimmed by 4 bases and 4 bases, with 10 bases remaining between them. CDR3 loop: CASSSGTVETQYF. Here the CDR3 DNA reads TGTGCCAGCAGTTCCGGGACTGTAGAGACCCAGTACTTC.

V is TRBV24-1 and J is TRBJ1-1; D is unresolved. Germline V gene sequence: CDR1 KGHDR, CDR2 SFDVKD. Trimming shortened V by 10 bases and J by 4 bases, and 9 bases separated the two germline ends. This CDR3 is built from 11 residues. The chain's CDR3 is CATREGTEAFF. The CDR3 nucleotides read TGTGCCACTCGAGAGGGCACTGAAGCTTTCTTT.

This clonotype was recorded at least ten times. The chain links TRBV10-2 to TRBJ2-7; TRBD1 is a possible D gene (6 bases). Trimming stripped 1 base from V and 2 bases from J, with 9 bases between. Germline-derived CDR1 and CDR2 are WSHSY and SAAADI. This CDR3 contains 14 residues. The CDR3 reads CASSEWDTTYEQYF. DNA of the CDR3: TGCGCCAGCAGTGAGTGGGACACCACCTACGAGCAGTACTTC.

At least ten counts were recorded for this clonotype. In nucleotides, the CDR3 is TGTGCCATCAGTGACGAGAGGGTCTACGAGCAGTACTTC. Residues: CAISDERVYEQYF. The chain couples TRBV10-3 to TRBJ2-7; D is perhaps TRBD2 (5 bases). CDR3 length equals 13 residues. Germline lookup yields CDR1 ENHRY and CDR2 SYGVKD. V was trimmed by 3 bases and J by 3 bases, leaving 9 bases between them.

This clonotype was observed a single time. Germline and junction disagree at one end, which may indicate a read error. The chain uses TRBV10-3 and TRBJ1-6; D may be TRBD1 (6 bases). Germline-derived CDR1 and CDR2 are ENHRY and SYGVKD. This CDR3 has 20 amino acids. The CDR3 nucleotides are TGTGCCAGCAGTGAAAGAACGGGACACCAATCCAGCTCCTATAATTCACCCCTCCACTTT. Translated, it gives CASSERTGHQSSSYNSPLHF.

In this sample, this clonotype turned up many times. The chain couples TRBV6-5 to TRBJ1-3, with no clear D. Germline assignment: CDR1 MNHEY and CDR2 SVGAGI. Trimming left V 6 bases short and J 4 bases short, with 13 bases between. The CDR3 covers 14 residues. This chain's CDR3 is CASSELGRGNTIYF. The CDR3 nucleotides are TGTGCCAGCAGCGAATTGGGGAGGGGAAACACCATATATTTT.

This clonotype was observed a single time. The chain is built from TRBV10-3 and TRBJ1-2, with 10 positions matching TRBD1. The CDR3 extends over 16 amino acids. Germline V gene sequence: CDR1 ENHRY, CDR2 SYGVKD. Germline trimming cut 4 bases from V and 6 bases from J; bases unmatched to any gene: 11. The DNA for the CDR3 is TGTGCCATCAGTGTAGCACGACAGGGGGCGCACAATGGCTACACCTTC. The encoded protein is CAISVARQGAHNGYTF.

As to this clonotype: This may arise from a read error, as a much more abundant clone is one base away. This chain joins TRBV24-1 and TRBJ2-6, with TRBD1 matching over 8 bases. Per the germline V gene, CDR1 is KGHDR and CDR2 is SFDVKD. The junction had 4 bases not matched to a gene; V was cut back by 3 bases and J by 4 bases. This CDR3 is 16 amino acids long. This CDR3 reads CATSDQGACGANVLTF. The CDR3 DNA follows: TGTGCCACCAGTGATCAGGGGGCGTGCGGGGCCAACGTCCTGACTTTC.

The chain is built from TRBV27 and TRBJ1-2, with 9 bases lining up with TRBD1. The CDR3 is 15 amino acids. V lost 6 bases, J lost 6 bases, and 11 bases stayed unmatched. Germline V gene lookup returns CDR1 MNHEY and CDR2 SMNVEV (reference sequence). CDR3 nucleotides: TGTGCCAGCAGCCGCACATTCACAGGGGGCAATGGCTACACCTTC. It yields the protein CASSRTFTGGNGYTF.

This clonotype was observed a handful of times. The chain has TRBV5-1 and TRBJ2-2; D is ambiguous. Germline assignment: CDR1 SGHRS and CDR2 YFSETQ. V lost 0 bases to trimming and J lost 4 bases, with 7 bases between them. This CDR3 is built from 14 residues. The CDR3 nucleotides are TGCGCCAGCAGCTTGGAACTGAGCACCGGGGAGCTGTTTTTT. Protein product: CASSLELSTGELFF.

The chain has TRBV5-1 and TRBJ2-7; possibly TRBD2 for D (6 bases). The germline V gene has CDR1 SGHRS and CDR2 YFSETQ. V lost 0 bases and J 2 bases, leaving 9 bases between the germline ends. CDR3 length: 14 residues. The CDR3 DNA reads TGCGCCAGCAGCTTGGAACTAGCCACCTACGAGCAGTACTTC. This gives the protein CASSLELATYEQYF.

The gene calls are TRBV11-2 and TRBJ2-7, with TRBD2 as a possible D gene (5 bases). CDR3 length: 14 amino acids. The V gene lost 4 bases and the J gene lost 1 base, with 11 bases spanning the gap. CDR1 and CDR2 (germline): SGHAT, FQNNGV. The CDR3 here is CASSSWPGSYEQYF. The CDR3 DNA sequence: TGTGCCAGCAGCTCTTGGCCGGGATCCTACGAGCAGTACTTC.